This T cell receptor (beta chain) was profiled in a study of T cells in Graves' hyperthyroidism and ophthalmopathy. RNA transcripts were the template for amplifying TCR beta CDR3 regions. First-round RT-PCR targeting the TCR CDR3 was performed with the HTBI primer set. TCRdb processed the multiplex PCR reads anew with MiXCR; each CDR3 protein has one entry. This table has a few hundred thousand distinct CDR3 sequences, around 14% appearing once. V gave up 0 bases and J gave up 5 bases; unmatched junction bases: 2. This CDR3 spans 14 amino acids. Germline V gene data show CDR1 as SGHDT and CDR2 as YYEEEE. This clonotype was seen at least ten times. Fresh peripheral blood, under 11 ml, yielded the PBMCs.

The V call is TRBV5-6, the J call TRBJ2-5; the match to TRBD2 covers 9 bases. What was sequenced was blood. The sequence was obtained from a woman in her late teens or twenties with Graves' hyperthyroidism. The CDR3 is CASSLVAGAETQYF. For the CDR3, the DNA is TGTGCCAGCAGCTTGGTAGCGGGAGCGGAGACCCAGTACTTC.